The 10 T cell receptor beta chains below were found in one sample sequenced in a study of spatial heterogeneity in lung cancer. Overall study results and limits: For expanded intratumoral alpha and beta TCRs, counts tracked tumor mutation counts.

Their cognate antigens are unknown. TCRdb re-called the 5' RACE reads with MiXCR, one entry per CDR3 protein. The sample carries fewer than 4,500 distinct CDR3 sequences, about 32% recorded once. Time point defined: sample taken at primary tumor resection. This material consisted of lung tumor tissue, taken at surgery. These receptor sequences come from a male donor with early-stage non-small cell lung cancer.

There are a few counts of this clonotype. The gene calls are TRBV28 and TRBJ2-4; D possibly corresponds to TRBD1 (6 bases). The V and J ends lost 5 bases and 12 bases respectively, with 26 bases between them. CDR3 length: 16 amino acids. Germline V gives CDR1 MDHEN, CDR2 SYDVKM. The CDR3 region has the DNA TGTGCCAGCAGTACACTTGTGGGGGCTGAGAAGGAGAATCAGTACTTC. It yields the protein CASSTLVGAEKENQYF.

This clonotype was picked up a small number of times. Because the CDR3 is missing its conserved closing phenylalanine or tryptophan, this is likely a read error. The rearrangement links TRBV20-1 to TRBJ2-5; 10 positions agree with TRBD2. The V segment lost 6 bases and the J segment 5 bases; nucleotides outside the gene matches: 15. This CDR3 comprises 16 residues. CDR1 is DFQATT, CDR2 SNEGSKA, per germline (reference sequence). The CDR3 DNA reads TGCAGTGCCCGTCAGGCTAGCGGGAGTTCATGGGAGACCCAGTACCTC. It specifies CSARQASGSSWETQYL.

The chain employs TRBV20-1 and TRBJ2-1; D unresolved. The germline V gene encodes CDR1 DFQATT and CDR2 SNEGSKA (reference sequence). This CDR3 has 11 amino acids. V dropped 2 bases and J dropped 7 bases, with 6 bases sitting between them. The CDR3 sequence: CSARQSNEQFF. CDR3 DNA sequence: TGCAGTGCTAGACAGTCTAATGAGCAGTTCTTC.

The chain combines TRBV7-2 with TRBJ2-7, with 12 bases aligning to TRBD2. V lost 6 bases to trimming and J lost 5 bases; unmatched junction nucleotides: 8. Germline CDR1 SGHTA, CDR2 FQGNSA. The CDR3 totals 15 residues. CDR3 loop: CASSIGTSGRDEQYF. As DNA, the CDR3 is TGTGCCAGCAGTATTGGGACTAGCGGGCGCGACGAGCAGTACTTC.

The chain is built from TRBV19 and TRBJ2-2, with D possibly TRBD1 on 6 matching bases. Trimming left V 0 bases short and J 3 bases short, with 11 bases between. The CDR3 consists of 16 residues. Germline V gives CDR1 LNHDA, CDR2 SQIVND (reference sequence). CDR3 sequence (DNA): TGTGCCAGTAGTATAGACAGGGGTCGAGACACCGGGGAGCTGTTTTTT. Its protein is CASSIDRGRDTGELFF.

This clonotype has just a few counts. The chain couples TRBV6-5 to TRBJ2-1; 11 bases fit TRBD2. Germline CDR1 reads MNHEY; CDR2 reads SVGAGI. The CDR3 totals 16 residues. Trimming cost V 4 bases and J 6 bases; bases outside gene matches: 8. CDR3 in DNA: TGTGCCAGCAGTTCCCTGATAGCGGGAGGGCCCAATGAGCAGTTCTTC. Encoded protein: CASSSLIAGGPNEQFF.

The chain joins TRBV7-6 to TRBJ1-5; D is perhaps TRBD1 (6 bases). Germline loops: CDR1 SGHVS, CDR2 FNYEAQ. The CDR3 is 14 residues long. V gave up 2 bases and J gave up 7 bases, with 12 bases separating them. CDR3 region: CASSLMGGPQPQHF. The CDR3 DNA reads as TGTGCCAGCAGCTTAATGGGGGGCCCGCAGCCCCAGCATTTT.

The V call is TRBV28, the J call TRBJ2-7; maybe TRBD1 (6 bases). Germline V lookup: CDR1 MDHEN, CDR2 SYDVKM. V was pared by 7 bases and J by 2 bases, with 15 bases between. The CDR3 consists of 14 residues. The chain's CDR3 is CASTGAQGPYEQYF. In nucleotides, the CDR3 is TGTGCCAGCACCGGAGCACAGGGCCCCTACGAGCAGTACTTC.

The chain couples TRBV25-1 to TRBJ2-2, with TRBD2 as a possible D gene (5 bases). Looked up from germline, CDR1 is MGHDK and CDR2 is SYGVNS. V was cut by 4 bases and J by 5 bases, with 14 bases left in between. This CDR3 has 15 residues. The CDR3 loop is CASSAGVDGTGELFF. The DNA for the CDR3 is TGTGCCAGCAGTGCCGGGGTAGATGGGACCGGGGAGCTGTTTTTT.

This clonotype was counted between two and nine times. The chain joins TRBV6-1 to TRBJ2-3, with D perhaps matching TRBD1 or TRBD2 (5 bases each). The CDR3 sequence is 18 residues long. Trimming took off 4 bases at V and 0 bases at J, with 20 bases between the two ends. Germline V lookup: CDR1 MNHNS, CDR2 SASEGT. CDR3 in amino acids: CASSAQTRRQGSTDTQYF. CDR3 nucleotide sequence: TGTGCCAGCAGTGCTCAGACAAGGAGGCAGGGTAGCACAGATACGCAGTATTTT.